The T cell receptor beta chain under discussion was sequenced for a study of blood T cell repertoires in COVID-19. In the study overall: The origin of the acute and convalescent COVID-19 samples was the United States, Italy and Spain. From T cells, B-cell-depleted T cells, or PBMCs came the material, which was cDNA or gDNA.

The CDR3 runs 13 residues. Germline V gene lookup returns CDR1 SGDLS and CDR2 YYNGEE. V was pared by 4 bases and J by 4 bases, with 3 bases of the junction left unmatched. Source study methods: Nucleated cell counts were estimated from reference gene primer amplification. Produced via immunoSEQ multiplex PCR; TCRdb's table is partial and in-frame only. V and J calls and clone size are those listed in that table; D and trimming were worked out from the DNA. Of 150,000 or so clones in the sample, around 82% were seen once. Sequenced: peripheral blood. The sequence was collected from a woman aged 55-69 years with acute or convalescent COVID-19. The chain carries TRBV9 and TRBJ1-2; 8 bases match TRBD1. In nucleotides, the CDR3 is TGTGCCAGCAGCACACAGGGGGTCTATGGCTACACCTTC. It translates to CASSTQGVYGYTF.